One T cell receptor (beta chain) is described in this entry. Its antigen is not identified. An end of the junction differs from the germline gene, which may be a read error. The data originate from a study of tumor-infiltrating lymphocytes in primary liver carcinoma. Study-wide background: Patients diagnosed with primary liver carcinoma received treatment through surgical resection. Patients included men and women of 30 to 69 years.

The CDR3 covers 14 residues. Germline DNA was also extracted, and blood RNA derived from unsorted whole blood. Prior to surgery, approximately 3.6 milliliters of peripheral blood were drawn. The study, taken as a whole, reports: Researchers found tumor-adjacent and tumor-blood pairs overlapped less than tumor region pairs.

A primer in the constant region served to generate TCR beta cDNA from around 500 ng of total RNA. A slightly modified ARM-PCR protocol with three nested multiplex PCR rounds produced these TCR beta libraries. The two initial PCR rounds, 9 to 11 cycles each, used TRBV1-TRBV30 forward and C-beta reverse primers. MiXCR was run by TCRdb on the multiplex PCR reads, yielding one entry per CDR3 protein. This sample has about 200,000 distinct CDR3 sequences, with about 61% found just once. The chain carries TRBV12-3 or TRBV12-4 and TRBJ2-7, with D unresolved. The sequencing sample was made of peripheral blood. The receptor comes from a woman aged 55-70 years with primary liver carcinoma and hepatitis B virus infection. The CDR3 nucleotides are TGTGCCAGCAGTTTGTTCGCGGATTCCTGCGAGCAGTACTTC. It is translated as CASSLFADSCEQYF.